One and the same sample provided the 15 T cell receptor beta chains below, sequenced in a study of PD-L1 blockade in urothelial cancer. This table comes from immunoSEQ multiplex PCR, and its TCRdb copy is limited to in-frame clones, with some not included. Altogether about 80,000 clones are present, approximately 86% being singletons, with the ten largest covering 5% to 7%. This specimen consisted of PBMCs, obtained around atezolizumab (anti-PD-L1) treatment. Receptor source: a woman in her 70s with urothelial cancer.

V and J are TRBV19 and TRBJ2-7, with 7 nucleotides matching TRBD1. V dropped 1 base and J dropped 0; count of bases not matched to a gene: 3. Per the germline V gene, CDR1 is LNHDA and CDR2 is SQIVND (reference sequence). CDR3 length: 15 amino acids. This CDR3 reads CASSIGQGYSYEQYF. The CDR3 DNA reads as TGTGCCAGTAGTATAGGACAGGGCTACTCCTACGAGCAGTACTTC.

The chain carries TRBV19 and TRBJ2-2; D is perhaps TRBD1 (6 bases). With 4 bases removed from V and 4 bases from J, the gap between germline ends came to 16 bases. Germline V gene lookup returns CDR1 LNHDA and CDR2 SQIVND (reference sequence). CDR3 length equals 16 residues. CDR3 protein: CASSTERQGSTGELFF. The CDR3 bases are TGTGCCAGTAGTACCGAAAGGCAGGGGTCCACCGGGGAGCTGTTTTTT.

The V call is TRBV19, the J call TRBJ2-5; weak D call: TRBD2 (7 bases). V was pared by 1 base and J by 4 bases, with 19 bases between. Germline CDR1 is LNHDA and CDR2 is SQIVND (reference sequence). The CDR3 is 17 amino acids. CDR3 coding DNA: TGTGCCAGTAGTATAGCTTTTGGAGGAGGGGGGGGAGAGACCCAGTACTTC. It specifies CASSIAFGGGGGETQYF.

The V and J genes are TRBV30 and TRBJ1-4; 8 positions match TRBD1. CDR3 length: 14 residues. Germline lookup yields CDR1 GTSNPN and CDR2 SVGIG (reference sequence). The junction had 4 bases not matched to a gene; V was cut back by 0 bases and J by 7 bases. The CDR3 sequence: CAWSVYRGFEKLFF. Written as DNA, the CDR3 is TGTGCCTGGAGTGTATACAGGGGGTTTGAAAAACTGTTTTTT.

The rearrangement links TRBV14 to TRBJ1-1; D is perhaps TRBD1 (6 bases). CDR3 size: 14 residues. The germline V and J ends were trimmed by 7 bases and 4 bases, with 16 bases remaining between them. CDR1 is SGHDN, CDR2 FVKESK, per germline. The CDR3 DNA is TGTGCCAGCACTCTGACAGGTTGGGGCACTGAAGCTTTCTTT. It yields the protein CASTLTGWGTEAFF.

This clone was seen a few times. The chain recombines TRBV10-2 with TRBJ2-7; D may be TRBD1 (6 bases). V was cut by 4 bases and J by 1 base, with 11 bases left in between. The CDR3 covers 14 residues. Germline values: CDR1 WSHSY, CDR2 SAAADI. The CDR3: CASSAGVRSYEQYF. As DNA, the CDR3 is TGCGCCAGCAGTGCAGGGGTTAGGTCCTACGAGCAGTACTTC.

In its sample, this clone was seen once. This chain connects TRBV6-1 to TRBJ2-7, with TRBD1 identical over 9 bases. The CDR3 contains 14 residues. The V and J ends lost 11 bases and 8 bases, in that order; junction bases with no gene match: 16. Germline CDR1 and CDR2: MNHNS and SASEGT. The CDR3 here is CAGSRDRAPIKQYF. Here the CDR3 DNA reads TGTGCCGGGTCCCGGGACAGGGCCCCAATTAAGCAGTACTTC.

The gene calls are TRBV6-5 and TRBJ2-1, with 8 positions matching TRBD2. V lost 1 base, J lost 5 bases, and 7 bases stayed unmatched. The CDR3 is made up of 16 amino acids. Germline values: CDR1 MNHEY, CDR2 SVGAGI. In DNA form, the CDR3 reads TGTGCCAGCAGTTACTTTGGCGGGAGGATCGACAATGAGCAGTTCTTC. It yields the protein CASSYFGGRIDNEQFF.

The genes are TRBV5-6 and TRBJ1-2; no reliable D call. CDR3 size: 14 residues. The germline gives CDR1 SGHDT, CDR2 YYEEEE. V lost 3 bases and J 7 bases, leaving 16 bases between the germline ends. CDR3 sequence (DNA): TGTGCCAGCAGCTATGCCTCTGTGGTACTTGGCTACACCTTC. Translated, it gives CASSYASVVLGYTF.

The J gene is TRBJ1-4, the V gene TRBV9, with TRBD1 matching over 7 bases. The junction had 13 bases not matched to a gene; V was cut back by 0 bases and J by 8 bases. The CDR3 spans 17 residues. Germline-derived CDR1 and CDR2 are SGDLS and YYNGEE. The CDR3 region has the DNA TGTGCCAGCAGCGTAGGGGACAGATCCCCCTCCTGGGAAAAACTGTTTTTT. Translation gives CASSVGDRSPSWEKLFF.

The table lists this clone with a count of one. The chain's CDR3 is CASSPGTGSADPNYGYTF. The CDR3 coding sequence is TGTGCCAGCAGCCCCGGGACAGGGAGCGCGGATCCTAACTATGGCTACACCTTC. The gene calls are TRBV5-5 and TRBJ1-2; 9 nucleotides agree with TRBD1. The CDR3 is made up of 18 amino acids. CDR1 is SGHKS, CDR2 YYEKEE, per germline (reference sequence). V was pared by 4 bases and J by 0 bases, with 13 bases of the junction left unmatched.

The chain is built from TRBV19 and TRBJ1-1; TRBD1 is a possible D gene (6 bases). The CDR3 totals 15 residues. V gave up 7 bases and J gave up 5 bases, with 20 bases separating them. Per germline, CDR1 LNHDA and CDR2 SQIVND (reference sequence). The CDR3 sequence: CASMSLQGGGTEAFF. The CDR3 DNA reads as TGTGCCAGTATGAGCCTCCAGGGAGGGGGGACTGAAGCTTTCTTT.

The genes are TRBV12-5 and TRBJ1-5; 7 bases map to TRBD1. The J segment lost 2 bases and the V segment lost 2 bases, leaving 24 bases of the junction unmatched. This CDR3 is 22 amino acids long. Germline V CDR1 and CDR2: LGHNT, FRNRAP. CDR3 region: CASGLNRGGCDPTGFGNQPQHF. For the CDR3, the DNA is TGTGCTAGTGGTTTGAATCGGGGGGGCTGCGATCCGACAGGGTTTGGCAATCAGCCCCAGCATTTT.

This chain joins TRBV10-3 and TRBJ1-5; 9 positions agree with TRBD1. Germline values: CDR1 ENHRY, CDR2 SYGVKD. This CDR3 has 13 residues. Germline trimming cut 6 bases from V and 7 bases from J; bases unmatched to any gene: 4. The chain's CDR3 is CAIRDRGDQPQHF. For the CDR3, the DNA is TGTGCCATCAGAGACAGGGGGGACCAGCCCCAGCATTTT.

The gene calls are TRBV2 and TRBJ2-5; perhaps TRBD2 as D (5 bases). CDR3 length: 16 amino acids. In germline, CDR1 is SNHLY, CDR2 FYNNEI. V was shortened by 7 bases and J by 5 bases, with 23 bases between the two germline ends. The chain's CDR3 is CASTPDGRVTQETQYF. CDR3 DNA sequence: TGTGCCAGCACCCCGGACGGGCGGGTGACCCAGGAGACCCAGTACTTC. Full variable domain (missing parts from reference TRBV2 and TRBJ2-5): EPEVTQTPSHQVTQMGQEVILRCVPISNHLYFYWYRQILGQKVEFLVSFYNNEISEKSEIFDDQFSVERPDGSNFTLKIRSTKLEDSAMYFCASTPDGRVTQETQYFGPGTRLLVL.